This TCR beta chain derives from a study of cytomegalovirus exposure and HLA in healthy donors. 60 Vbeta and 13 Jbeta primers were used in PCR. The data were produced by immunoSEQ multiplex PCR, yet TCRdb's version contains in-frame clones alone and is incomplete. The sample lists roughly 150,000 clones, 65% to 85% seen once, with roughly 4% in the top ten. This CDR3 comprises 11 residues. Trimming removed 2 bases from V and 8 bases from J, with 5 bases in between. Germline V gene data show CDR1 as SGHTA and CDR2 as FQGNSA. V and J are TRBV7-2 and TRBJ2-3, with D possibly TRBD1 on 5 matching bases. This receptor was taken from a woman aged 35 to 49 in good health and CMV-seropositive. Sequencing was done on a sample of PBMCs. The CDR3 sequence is CASSLRGTQYF. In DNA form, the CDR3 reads TGTGCCAGCAGCTTAAGGGGTACGCAGTATTTT.